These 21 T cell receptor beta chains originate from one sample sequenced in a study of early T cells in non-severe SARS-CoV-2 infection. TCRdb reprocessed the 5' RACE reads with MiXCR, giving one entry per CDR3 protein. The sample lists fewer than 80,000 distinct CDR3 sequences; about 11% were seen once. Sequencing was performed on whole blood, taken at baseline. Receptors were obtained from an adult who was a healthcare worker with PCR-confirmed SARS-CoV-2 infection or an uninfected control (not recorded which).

CDR3 in amino acids: CASSVEGAASYEQYF. The DNA for the CDR3 is TGTGCCAGCAGCGTGGAGGGAGCAGCGAGCTACGAGCAGTACTTC. The V call is TRBV7-2, the J call TRBJ2-7; a possible D gene is TRBD2 (6 bases). The CDR3 loop spans 15 amino acids. Per germline, CDR1 SGHTA and CDR2 FQGNSA. V was clipped by 5 bases and J by 3 bases, with 17 bases between them. Full variable domain (rest looked up from reference TRBV7-2 and TRBJ2-7): GAGVSQSPSNKVTEKGKDVELRCDPISGHTALYWYRQSLGQGLEFLIYFQGNSAPDKSGLPSDRFSAERTGGSVSTLTIQRTQQEDSAVYLCASSVEGAASYEQYFGPGTRLTVT.

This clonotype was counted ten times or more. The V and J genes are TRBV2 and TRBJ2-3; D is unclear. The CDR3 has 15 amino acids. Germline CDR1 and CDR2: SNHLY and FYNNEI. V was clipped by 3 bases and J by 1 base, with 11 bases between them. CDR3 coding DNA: TGTGCCAGCAGTGATAGGAAATGGCGCACAGATACGCAGTATTTT. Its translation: CASSDRKWRTDTQYF. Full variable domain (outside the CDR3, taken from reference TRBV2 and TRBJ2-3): EPEVTQTPSHQVTQMGQEVILRCVPISNHLYFYWYRQILGQKVEFLVSFYNNEISEKSEIFDDQFSVERPDGSNFTLKIRSTKLEDSAMYFCASSDRKWRTDTQYFGPGTRLTVL.

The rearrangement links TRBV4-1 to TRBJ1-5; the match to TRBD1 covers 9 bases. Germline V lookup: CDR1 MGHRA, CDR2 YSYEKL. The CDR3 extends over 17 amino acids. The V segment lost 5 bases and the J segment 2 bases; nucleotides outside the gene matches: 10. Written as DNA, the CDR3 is TGCGCCAGCAGCATGACAGGGGGAGTAGGTGGCAATCAGCCCCAGCATTTT. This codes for CASSMTGGVGGNQPQHF.

CDR3: CASSPRTGEREQFF. CDR3 nucleotides: TGTGCCAGCAGTCCCCGGACAGGGGAGCGTGAGCAGTTCTTC. The rearrangement uses TRBV6-2 or TRBV6-3 and TRBJ2-1, with 9 bases lining up with TRBD1. Germline CDR1 is MNHEY and CDR2 is SVGEGT. The CDR3 contains 14 residues. The junction had 8 bases not matched to a gene; V was cut back by 5 bases and J by 9 bases.

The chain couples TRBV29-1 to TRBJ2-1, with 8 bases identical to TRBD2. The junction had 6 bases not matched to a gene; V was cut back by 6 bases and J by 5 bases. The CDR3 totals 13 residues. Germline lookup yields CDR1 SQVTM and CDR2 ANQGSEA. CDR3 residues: CSVGRAGNNEQFF. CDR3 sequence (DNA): TGCAGCGTCGGGAGGGCAGGCAACAATGAGCAGTTCTTC.

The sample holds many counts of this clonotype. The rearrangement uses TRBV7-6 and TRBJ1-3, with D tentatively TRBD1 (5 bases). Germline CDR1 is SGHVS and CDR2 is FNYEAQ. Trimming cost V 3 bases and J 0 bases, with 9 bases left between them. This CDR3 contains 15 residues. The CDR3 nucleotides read TGTGCCAGCAGCTTCGACAGTAACTCTGGAAACACCATATATTTT. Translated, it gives CASSFDSNSGNTIYF.

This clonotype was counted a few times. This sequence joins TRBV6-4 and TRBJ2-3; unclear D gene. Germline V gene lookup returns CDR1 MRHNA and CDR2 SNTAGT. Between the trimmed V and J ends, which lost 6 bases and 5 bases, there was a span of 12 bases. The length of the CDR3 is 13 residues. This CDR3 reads CASSRTSLDTQYF. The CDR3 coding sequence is TGTGCCAGCAGCAGGACCTCGCTAGATACGCAGTATTTT.

This chain's CDR3 is CASSLYPPHTF. Here the CDR3 DNA reads TGTGCCAGCAGCTTATATCCCCCCCACACCTTC. V is TRBV7-9 and J is TRBJ1-2; D is undetermined. This CDR3 is 11 amino acids long. V was pared by 2 bases and J by 12 bases, with 10 bases between. The germline V gene has CDR1 SEHNR and CDR2 FQNEAQ (reference sequence).

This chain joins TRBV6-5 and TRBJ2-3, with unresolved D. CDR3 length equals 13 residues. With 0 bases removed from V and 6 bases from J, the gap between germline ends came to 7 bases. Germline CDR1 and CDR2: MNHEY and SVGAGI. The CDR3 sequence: CASSYSKVDTQYF. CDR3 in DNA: TGTGCCAGCAGTTACTCGAAAGTGGATACGCAGTATTTT.

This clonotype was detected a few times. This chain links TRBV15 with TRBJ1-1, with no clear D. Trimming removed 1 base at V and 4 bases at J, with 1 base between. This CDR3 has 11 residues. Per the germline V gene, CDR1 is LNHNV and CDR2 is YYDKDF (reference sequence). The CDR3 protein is CATSRATEAFF. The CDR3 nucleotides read TGTGCCACCAGCAGAGCCACTGAAGCTTTCTTT.

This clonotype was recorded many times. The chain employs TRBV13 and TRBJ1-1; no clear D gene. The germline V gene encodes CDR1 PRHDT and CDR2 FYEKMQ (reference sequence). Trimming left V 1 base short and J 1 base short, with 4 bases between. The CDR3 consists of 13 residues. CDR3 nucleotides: TGTGCCAGCAGCTTAGTGGGGAACACTGAAGCTTTCTTT. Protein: CASSLVGNTEAFF. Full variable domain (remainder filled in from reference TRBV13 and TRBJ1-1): AAGVIQSPRHLIKEKRETATLKCYPIPRHDTVYWYQQGPGQDPQFLISFYEKMQSDKGSIPDRFSAQQFSDYHSELNMSSLELGDSALYFCASSLVGNTEAFFGQGTRLTVV.

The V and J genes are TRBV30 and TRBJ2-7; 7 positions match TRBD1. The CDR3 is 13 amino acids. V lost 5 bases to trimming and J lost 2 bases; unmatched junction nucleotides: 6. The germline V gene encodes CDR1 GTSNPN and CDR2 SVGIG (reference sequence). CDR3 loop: CAWETGAPYEQYF. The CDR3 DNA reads TGTGCCTGGGAAACAGGGGCTCCCTACGAGCAGTACTTC.

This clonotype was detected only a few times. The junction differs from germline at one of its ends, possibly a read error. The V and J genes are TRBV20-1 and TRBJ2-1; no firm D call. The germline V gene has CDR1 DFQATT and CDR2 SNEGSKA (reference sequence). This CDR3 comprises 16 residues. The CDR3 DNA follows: TGCAGTGCTAGAGGTCTGGGCGCGCCCTCCCACAATGAGCAGTTCTTC. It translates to CSARGLGAPSHNEQFF.

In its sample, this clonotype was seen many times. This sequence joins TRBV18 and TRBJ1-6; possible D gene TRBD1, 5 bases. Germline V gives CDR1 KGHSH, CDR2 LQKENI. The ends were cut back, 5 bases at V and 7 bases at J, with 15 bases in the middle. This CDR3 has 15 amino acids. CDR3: CASSAGLGINSPLHF. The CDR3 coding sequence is TGTGCCAGCTCAGCAGGGTTGGGCATCAATTCACCCCTCCACTTT.

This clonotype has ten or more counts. Written as DNA, the CDR3 is TGTGCCATCAGTGAGTCGGAACGGCAGCCCCAGCATTTT. It specifies CAISESERQPQHF. The gene calls are TRBV10-3 and TRBJ1-5, with D hard to call. Germline CDR1 and CDR2: ENHRY and SYGVKD. The CDR3 has 13 residues. Trimming cost V 0 bases and J 7 bases, with 7 bases left between them.

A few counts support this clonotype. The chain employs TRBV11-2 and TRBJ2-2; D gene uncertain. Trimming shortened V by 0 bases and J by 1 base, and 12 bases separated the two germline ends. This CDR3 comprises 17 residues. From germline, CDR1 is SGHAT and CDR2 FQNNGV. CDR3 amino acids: CASSLDRADLNTGELFF. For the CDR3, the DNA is TGTGCCAGCAGCTTAGATCGGGCAGATCTGAACACCGGGGAGCTGTTTTTT.

The CDR3 DNA sequence: TGCAGCGTTGACTCGGGGGGTAGGAGCAATGAGCAGTTCTTC. Translation: CSVDSGGRSNEQFF. The rearrangement joins TRBV29-1 to TRBJ2-1; TRBD2 matches 7 bases. CDR3 length: 14 residues. V gave up 3 bases and J gave up 6 bases; unmatched junction bases: 8. Germline loops: CDR1 SQVTM, CDR2 ANQGSEA.

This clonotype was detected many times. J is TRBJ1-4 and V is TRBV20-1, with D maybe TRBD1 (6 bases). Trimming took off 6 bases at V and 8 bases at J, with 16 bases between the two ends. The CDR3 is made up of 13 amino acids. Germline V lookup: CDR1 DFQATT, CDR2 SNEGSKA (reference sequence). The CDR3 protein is CSAPQGGGEKLFF. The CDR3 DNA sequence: TGCAGTGCGCCCCAGGGAGGGGGGGAAAAACTGTTTTTT.

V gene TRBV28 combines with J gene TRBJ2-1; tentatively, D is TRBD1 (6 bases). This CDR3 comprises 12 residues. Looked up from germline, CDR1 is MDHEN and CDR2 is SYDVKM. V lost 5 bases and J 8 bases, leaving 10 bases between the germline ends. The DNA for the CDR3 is TGTGCCAGCAGTCAGGGGAGATATGAGCAGTTCTTC. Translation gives CASSQGRYEQFF.

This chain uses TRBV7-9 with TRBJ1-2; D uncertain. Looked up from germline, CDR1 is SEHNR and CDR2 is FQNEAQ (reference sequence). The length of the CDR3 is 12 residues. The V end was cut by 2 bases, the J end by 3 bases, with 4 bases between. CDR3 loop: CASSLQDYGYTF. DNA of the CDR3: TGTGCCAGCAGCTTACAGGACTATGGCTACACCTTC.

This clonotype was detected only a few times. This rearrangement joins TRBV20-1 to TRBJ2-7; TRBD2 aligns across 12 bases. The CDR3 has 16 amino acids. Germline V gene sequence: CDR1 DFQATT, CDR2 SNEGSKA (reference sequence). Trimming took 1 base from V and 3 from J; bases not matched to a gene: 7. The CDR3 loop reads CSARGLAGATIYEQYF. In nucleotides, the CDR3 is TGCAGTGCTAGAGGACTAGCGGGGGCAACGATCTACGAGCAGTACTTC.